The text below deals with one T cell receptor beta chain. The table came from immunoSEQ multiplex PCR; TCRdb's copy has only in-frame clones and leaves some out. This sample carries roughly 2.2 million clones, 90% to 95% of them seen once, and the ten largest clones take about 0.37%. The data derive from a study of shared clonotypes between healthy human individuals. The CDR3 is 16 amino acids. V gave up 4 bases and J gave up 0 bases, with 13 bases separating them. CDR1 and CDR2 (germline): MNHGY, SAAAGT. The V and J genes are TRBV6-8 and TRBJ1-3, with D perhaps TRBD1 (5 bases). The source of this sequence is a man between 18 and 35 years old in good health. Some clones in this sample may be carry-over from other donors' samples. The source material was naive CD4+ T cells from PBMCs. The subset here: CD45RA+ positively selected. CDR3 DNA sequence: TGTGCCAGCAGTTTCCAGACAGTGAACTCTGGAAACACCATATATTTT. Encoded protein: CASSFQTVNSGNTIYF.